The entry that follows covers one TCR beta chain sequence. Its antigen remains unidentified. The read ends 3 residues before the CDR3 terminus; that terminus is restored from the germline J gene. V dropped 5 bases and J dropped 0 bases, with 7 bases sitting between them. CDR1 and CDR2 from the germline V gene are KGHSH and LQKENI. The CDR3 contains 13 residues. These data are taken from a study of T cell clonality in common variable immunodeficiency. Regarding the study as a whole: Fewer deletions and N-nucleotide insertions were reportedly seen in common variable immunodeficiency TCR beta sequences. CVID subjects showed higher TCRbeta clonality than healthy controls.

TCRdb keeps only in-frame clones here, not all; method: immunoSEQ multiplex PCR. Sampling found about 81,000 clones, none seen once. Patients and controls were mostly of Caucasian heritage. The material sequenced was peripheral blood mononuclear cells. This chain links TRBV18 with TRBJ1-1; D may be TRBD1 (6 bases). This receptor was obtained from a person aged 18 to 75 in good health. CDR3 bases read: TGTGCCAGCTCAGGACAGTTGAACACTGAA. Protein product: CASSGQLNTE. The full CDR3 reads CASSGQLNTEAFF. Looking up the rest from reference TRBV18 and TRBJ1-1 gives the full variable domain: NAGVMQNPRHLVRRRGQEARLRCSPMKGHSHVYWYRQLPEEGLKFMVYLQKENIIDESGMPKERFSAEFPKEGPSILRIQQVVRGDSAAYFCASSGQLNTEAFFGQGTRLTVV.